Included here is one TCR beta chain sequence, with context. The source of the sample is a study of blood T cell repertoires in COVID-19. In the study's own analysis: The authors estimated nucleated cell counts from reference gene primer amplification. TCRdb's copy holds only in-frame clones and misses some; the assay was immunoSEQ multiplex PCR. V, J and clone size are those of that table, while D and trimming were read from the DNA. The table records roughly 170,000 clones, less than 85% of them present only once. The CDR3 sequence is 16 residues long. Losses at the gene ends were 4 bases for V and 7 bases for J; bases not matched to a gene: 9. Germline assignment: CDR1 PRHDT and CDR2 FYEKMQ (reference sequence).

The sequencing sample was made of peripheral blood. This clonotype was obtained from a human donor in a cohort sampled during active COVID-19. This chain connects TRBV13 to TRBJ2-1; 11 nucleotides agree with TRBD2. The CDR3: CASSSPTSGGSNEQFF. The CDR3 nucleotides read TGTGCCAGCAGCTCCCCCACTAGCGGGGGCAGTAATGAGCAGTTCTTC.